This T cell receptor (beta chain) was sequenced in a study of Ad26.COV2.S vaccination and SARS-CoV-2 variants. Findings of the study overall: Vaccinated and placebo-treated recipients had similar non-spike TCR breadth. It was reported that spike-specific CD8+ and CD4+ T cell responses were substantially broad after vaccination. Quantification of TCR breadth and depth may have yielded underestimates of total T cell responses. Vaccine recipients showed a spike-specific TCR breadth that was higher than in placebo recipients.

Measured with immunoSEQ multiplex PCR; TCRdb has only the in-frame clones, and not every one. The profile shows 350,000 to 450,000 clones, about 90% of them singletons. In regard to this clone: Antigen specificity is unknown.

Specimen: peripheral blood, collected after recovery from COVID-19. This receptor was identified in a human donor who had recovered from COVID-19.

The CDR3 nucleotides are TGTGCCAGCAGCCGCCAGGGGGGGGATACGCAGTATTTT. It translates to CASSRQGGDTQYF. This sequence joins TRBV3-1 (or the pseudogene TRBV3-2) and TRBJ2-3, with D perhaps matching TRBD1 or TRBD2 (7 bases each). V was shortened by 4 bases and J by 6 bases, with 11 bases between the two germline ends. CDR1 and CDR2 (germline): LGHDT, YNNKEL (reference sequence). The CDR3 is made up of 13 amino acids.